This TCR beta chain originates from a study of OX40 agonist ivuxolimab in advanced cancers. The wider study: Every 2 weeks, patients received ivuxolimab intravenously, dosed at 0.01 to 10 mg/kg. Of the patients, three showed partial responses, one with hepatocellular carcinoma and two with cutaneous melanoma.

This clone was seen a single time. The antigen is undetermined. Between the trimmed V and J ends, which lost 0 bases and 4 bases, there was a span of 8 bases. The CDR3 runs to 14 residues. Germline CDR1 and CDR2: SGHDT and YYEEEE. Clones were read by immunoSEQ multiplex PCR, and TCRdb kept only the in-frame ones, dropping some. This table holds about 50,000 clones, 89% found once. Study-level findings and limits: The work left the antigen specificity of expanded peripheral T cells undetermined. With doses of 0.1 to 3.0 mg/kg, CD4+ and CD8+ blood T cells had undergone clonal expansion by week 6.

This receptor was obtained from an adult with an advanced solid tumor such as melanoma, head and neck, liver or kidney cancer. The source was CD4+ or CD8+ T cells sorted from blood, collected in a trial of the OX40 agonist ivuxolimab. The chain joins TRBV5-6 to TRBJ2-1, with no clear D. CDR3 nucleotide sequence: TGTGCCAGCAGCTTGGCCGTCAGGTACAATGAGCAGTTCTTC. Amino acids: CASSLAVRYNEQFF.